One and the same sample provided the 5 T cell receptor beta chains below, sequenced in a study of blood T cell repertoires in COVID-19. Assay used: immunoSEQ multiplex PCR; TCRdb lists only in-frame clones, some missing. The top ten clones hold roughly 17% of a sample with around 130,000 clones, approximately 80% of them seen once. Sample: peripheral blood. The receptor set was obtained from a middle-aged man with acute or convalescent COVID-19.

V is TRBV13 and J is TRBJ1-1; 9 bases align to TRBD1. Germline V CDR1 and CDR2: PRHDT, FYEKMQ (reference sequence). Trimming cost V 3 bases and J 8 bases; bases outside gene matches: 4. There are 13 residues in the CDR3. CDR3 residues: CASSFRGTGEAFF. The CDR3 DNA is TGTGCCAGCAGCTTCAGGGGGACAGGGGAAGCTTTCTTT.

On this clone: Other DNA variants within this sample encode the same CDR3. The CDR3: CAISGQMNTEAFF. In nucleotides, the CDR3 is TGTGCCATCAGTGGACAGATGAACACTGAAGCTTTCTTT. The gene calls are TRBV10-3 and TRBJ1-1; D is possibly TRBD1 (5 bases). CDR3 length equals 13 residues. V lost 4 bases to trimming and J lost 0 bases, with 6 bases between them. Germline V gives CDR1 ENHRY, CDR2 SYGVKD.

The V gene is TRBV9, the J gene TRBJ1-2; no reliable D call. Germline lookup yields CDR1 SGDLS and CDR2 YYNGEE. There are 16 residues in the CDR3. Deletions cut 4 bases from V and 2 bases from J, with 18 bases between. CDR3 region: CASSLKSGNLNYGYTF. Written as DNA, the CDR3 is TGTGCCAGCAGCCTCAAAAGCGGCAATCTCAACTATGGCTACACCTTC.

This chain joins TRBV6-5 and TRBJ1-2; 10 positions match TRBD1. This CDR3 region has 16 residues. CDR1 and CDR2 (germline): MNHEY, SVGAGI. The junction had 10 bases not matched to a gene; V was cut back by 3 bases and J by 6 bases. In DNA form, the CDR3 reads TGTGCCAGCAGTTATCTAATTCCGGGGACAGGGGATGGCTACACCTTC. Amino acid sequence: CASSYLIPGTGDGYTF.

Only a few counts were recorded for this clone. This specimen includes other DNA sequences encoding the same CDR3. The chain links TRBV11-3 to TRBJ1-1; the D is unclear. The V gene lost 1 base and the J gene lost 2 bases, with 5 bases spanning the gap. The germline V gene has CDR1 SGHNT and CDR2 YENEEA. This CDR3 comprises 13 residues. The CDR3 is CASSLGGNTEAFF. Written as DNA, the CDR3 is TGTGCCAGCAGCTTAGGCGGTAACACTGAAGCTTTCTTT.